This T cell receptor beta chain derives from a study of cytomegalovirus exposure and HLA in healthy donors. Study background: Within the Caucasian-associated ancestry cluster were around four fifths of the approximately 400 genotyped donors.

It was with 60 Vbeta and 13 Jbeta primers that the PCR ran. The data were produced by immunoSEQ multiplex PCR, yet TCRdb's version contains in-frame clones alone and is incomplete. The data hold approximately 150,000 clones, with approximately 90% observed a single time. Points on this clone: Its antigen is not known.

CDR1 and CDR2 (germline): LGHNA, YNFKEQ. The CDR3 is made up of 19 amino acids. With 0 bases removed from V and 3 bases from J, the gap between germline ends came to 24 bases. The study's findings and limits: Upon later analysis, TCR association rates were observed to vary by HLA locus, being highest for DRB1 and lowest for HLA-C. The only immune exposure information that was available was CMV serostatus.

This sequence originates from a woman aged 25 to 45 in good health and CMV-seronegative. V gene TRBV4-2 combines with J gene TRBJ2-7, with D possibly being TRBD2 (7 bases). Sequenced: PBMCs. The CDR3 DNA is TGTGCCAGCAGCCAAGAGTCTCTTGGGGGGGGCGGCGGGCACTACGAGCAGTACTTC. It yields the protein CASSQESLGGGGGHYEQYF.